This T cell receptor beta chain appears in the sequencing data of a study of blood T cell repertoires in COVID-19 (dated by TCRdb to the early 2020s). Regarding the study in general: Collaborator samples came from the United States, Italy and Spain and covered acute and convalescent phases of COVID-19. The material from the prospective study consisted of cDNA or gDNA derived from T cells, B-cell-depleted T cells, or PBMCs. Where available, HLA class I and class II types were obtained from metadata supplied by the sample provider rather than from assay-based typing. A freely available public database, intended as a resource for researchers studying the immune response to SARS-CoV-2, is where the repertoires were released. Deeply sampled blood TCRbeta repertoires from subjects exposed to, actively infected with, or recovered from COVID-19 were included in the dataset. Samples were obtained from the ongoing ImmuneRACE study (first 160 participants) and from 1,254 subjects provided by 6 global collaborators. A de-identified subject ID, COVID-19 status, age in years and sex were almost always included in the sample metadata.

CDR1 and CDR2 (SGHRS, YFSETQ) derive from the germline V gene. After removal of 0 bases from V and 5 bases from J, the junction retains 7 bases not matched to a gene. Spanning cysteine to phenylalanine, the CDR3 consists of 16 amino acids. Just the 48-base CDR3 DNA is kept, in frame starting at base 1. One collaborating source in Seattle enrolled patients while the patients were actively infected and followed the patients over time throughout the course of disease. Collaborating institutions collected whole blood in K2EDTA tubes following their own protocols. For TCRbeta analysis, collaborators shipped samples in one of three forms: frozen whole blood, isolated PBMCs, or DNA extracted from either of those sample types. Results and caveats for the whole study, not just this receptor: The quantity of clinical and demographic metadata differed by source and by participant and was supplied without curation.

To note about this clone: What this receptor recognizes is not known. The sample holds no much larger clone one base away, and base qualities are not on file.

The immunoSEQ Assay, a bias-controlled multiplex PCR, was used to amplify TCRbeta CDR3 regions from genomic DNA. In the source study's methods: Within the assay, amplification of reference gene primers was used to estimate how many nucleated cells each sample contained. To quantify the absolute abundance of each unique TCRbeta CDR3 rearrangement, sequence reads were collapsed and filtered. Productive Simpson clonality was computed per sample as the square root of Simpson's diversity index over productive rearrangements. Not all clones reach the TCRdb copy of this immuneACCESS table, which keeps in-frame sequences only. Checked studies attribute under half of the gap to unresolved V genes and leave the rest unexplained. V and J calls and clone size come straight from that table; D and trimming were deduced from the DNA. The sample table shows about 64,000 clones, and about 88% are seen once. Clones ranked in the top ten supply around two fifths of the sample.

The chain links TRBV5-1 with TRBJ1-1; TRBD1 fits 10 bases in the junction. The TCR comes from a woman aged 55-75 years with COVID-19, enrolled during active disease. Sample: peripheral blood. The sequence in DNA is TGCGCCAGCAGCTTGGGGACAGGGGGGATTGGTACTGAAGCTTTCTTT. This is translated as CASSLGTGGIGTEAFF. Joined to the reference TRBV5-1 and TRBJ1-1 proteins, this CDR3 gives the full variable domain: KAGVTQTPRYLIKTRGQQVTLSCSPISGHRSVSWYQQTPGQGLQFLFEYFSETQRNKGNFPGRFSGRQFSNSRSEMNVSTLELGDSALYLCASSLGTGGIGTEAFFGQGTRLTVV.